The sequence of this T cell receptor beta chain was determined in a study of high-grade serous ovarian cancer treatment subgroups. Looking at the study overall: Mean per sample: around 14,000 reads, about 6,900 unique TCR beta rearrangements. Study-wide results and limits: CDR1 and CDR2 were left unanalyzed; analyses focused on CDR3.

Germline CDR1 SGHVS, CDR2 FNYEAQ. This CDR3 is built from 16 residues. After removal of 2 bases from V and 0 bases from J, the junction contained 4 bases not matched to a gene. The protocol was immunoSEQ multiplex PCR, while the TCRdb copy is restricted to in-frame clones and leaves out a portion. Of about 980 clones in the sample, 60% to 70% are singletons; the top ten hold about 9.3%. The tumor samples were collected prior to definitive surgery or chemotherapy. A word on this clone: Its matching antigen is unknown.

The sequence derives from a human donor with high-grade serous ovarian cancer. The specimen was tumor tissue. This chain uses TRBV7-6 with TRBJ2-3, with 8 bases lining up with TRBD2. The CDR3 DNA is TGTGCCAGCAGCTTACTCCCGGGGGGGAGCACAGATACGCAGTATTTT. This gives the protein CASSLLPGGSTDTQYF.